These T cell receptor beta chains were read from a single sample in a study of blood T cell repertoires in COVID-19. Clones were read by immunoSEQ multiplex PCR, and TCRdb kept only the in-frame ones, dropping some. The sample yields approximately 270,000 clones, about nine tenths seen once. The sample was PBMCs or T cells enriched from blood (not recorded which). The receptors stem from a man aged 40-49 years who had recovered from COVID-19. The CDR3 runs from the conserved cysteine through the conserved F or W. The D gene is left open where the match is weak. Expanded clones are given a class, and other clones once, few, many or no size at all.

j_call d_call v_call clone_size cdr3_nt cdr3_aa
TRBJ2-1 NA TRBV5-1 NA TGCGCCAGCAGACAGAGCTCCTACAATGAGCAGTTCTTC CASRQSSYNEQFF
TRBJ1-2 NA TRBV3-1/TRBV3-2 few TGTGCCAGCAGCCAGGGACACCTTGCCTATGGCTACACCTTC CASSQGHLAYGYTF
TRBJ2-2 NA TRBV7-6 NA TGTGCCAGCAGCTTAGTCACAGGGTTGTTTACCGGGGAGCTGTTTTTT CASSLVTGLFTGELFF
TRBJ2-7 TRBD2 TRBV5-4 NA TGTGCCAGCAGCTCCGCCCGAACCCGACTAGCGGGAGACGGAGAGCAGTACTTC CASSSARTRLAGDGEQYF
TRBJ1-2 NA TRBV2 NA TGTGCCAGCAGTGAAACGTTGGTACGGGATAACTATGGCTACACCTTC CASSETLVRDNYGYTF
TRBJ2-1 TRBD2 TRBV7-3 NA TGTGCCAGCAGCCCGGGACTAGCGGGGGGGCTAAATGAGCAGTTCTTC CASSPGLAGGLNEQFF
TRBJ2-3 TRBD1 TRBV5-6 NA TGTGCCAGCAGCTACTTCGACAGGGGGCGGACAGATACGCAGTATTTT CASSYFDRGRTDTQYF
TRBJ1-3 NA TRBV3-1/TRBV3-2 NA TGTGCCAGCGGCGGGGGCACTGGAAACACCATATATTTT CASGGGTGNTIYF
TRBJ1-1 NA TRBV19 NA TGTGCCAGTAGTCCCCAGGGGATGAACACTGAAGCTTTCTTT CASSPQGMNTEAFF
TRBJ1-6 TRBD1 TRBV6-2/TRBV6-3 NA TGTGCCAGCAGTTATAACCGGGACAGGGGTTCACCCCTCCACTTT CASSYNRDRGSPLHF
TRBJ1-4 NA TRBV21-1 NA TGTGCCAGCAGCAAAGTCTGGGCCGACCCTAATGAAAAACTGTTTTTT CASSKVWADPNEKLFF
TRBJ2-2 NA TRBV5-4 NA TGTGCCAGCACCTCTCGTCTCCACACCGGGGAGCTGTTTTTT CASTSRLHTGELFF
TRBJ1-4 NA TRBV4-2 NA TGTGCCAGCAGCCAGCACTGGGGGGGGACTGAAAAACTGTTTTTT CASSQHWGGTEKLFF
TRBJ2-7 TRBD2 TRBV9 NA TGTGCCAGCAGCGTAGATAGCGGGGGGCCCTACGAGCAGTACTTC CASSVDSGGPYEQYF
TRBJ2-3 NA TRBV6-2/TRBV6-3 once TGTGCCAGTAGCCCGGCGCTAGCGAGGGGGCCCACAGATACGCAGTATTTT CASSPALARGPTDTQYF
TRBJ1-1 TRBD1 TRBV6-5 NA TGTGCCAGCAGCCCGAACAACCCCGGGACAGGAGCTTTCTTT CASSPNNPGTGAFF
TRBJ1-2 TRBD1 TRBV11-2 NA TGTGCCAGCAGCTTAGAAGGACAGGGGGCGGCCGGCTACACCTTC CASSLEGQGAAGYTF
TRBJ2-7 TRBD2 TRBV28 NA TGTGCCAGCACCCTCGGCGGGGGTTCCCTCTACGAGCAGTACTTC CASTLGGGSLYEQYF
TRBJ2-7 NA TRBV28 NA TGTGCCAGCACCCCCTGGGGGGAAGGCTACGAGCAGTACTTC CASTPWGEGYEQYF
TRBJ2-7 NA TRBV6-2/TRBV6-3 NA TGTGCCAGCAGTTACTCTATGTTCGGGGGATCTGACGAGCAGTACTTC CASSYSMFGGSDEQYF
TRBJ2-7 NA TRBV5-1 NA TGCGCCAGCAGCTCCGAGGGGGGGGAGCAGTACTTC CASSSEGGEQYF
TRBJ1-6 NA TRBV28 NA TGTGCCAGCAGCCGCCCAGAAGGGGGTAATTCACCCCTCCACTTT CASSRPEGGNSPLHF
TRBJ1-5 TRBD1 TRBV7-9 NA TGTGCCAGCAGCTCACAGGGGGTTAATCAGCCCCAGCATTTT CASSSQGVNQPQHF
TRBJ1-2 TRBD1 TRBV19 NA TGTGCCAGTAGTATACCGTCCGGGACAGGTCACTATGGCTACACCTTC CASSIPSGTGHYGYTF
TRBJ2-7 NA TRBV29-1 NA TGCAGCCCCTTCTCCTTGGGGGGCTCCTACGAGCAGTACTTC CSPFSLGGSYEQYF
TRBJ1-1 NA TRBV5-1 NA TGCGCCAGCAGCTTGGGCCGGGCTGAAGCTTTCTTT CASSLGRAEAFF
TRBJ2-5 TRBD1 TRBV15 NA TGTGCCACCAGCAGAGATACAGGGGATCAAGAGACCCAGTACTTC CATSRDTGDQETQYF
TRBJ1-2 NA TRBV5-1 once TGCGCCAGCAGCTTGGCGCAGGGCCGCTCTAACTATGGCTACACCTTC CASSLAQGRSNYGYTF
TRBJ2-6 NA TRBV7-2 NA TGTGCCAGCGGGGCAGCTTCTGGGGCCAACGTCCTGACTTTC CASGAASGANVLTF
TRBJ2-3 TRBD2 TRBV7-8 NA TGTGCCAGCAGCCAGACTAGCAACACAGATACGCAGTATTTT CASSQTSNTDTQYF
TRBJ1-2 NA TRBV6-1 NA TGTGCCAGCAGTGAAGACCCAGGGATAATTGGGGGCTACACCTTC CASSEDPGIIGGYTF
TRBJ1-2 TRBD1 TRBV19 NA TGTGCCAGTACGGGCTTAACACAGGGGCACTATGGCTACACCTTC CASTGLTQGHYGYTF
TRBJ2-7 NA TRBV2 NA TGTGCCAGCAGTCAGGGCACCCCCTACGAGCAGTACTTC CASSQGTPYEQYF
TRBJ2-7 TRBD2 TRBV28 NA TGTGCCAGCAGTTTCGGCGGGAGTTTTACCTACGAGCAGTACTTC CASSFGGSFTYEQYF
TRBJ1-1 NA TRBV4-1 few TGCGCCAGCAGCCAAGGTATGGAGATGAACACTGAAGCTTTCTTT CASSQGMEMNTEAFF
TRBJ2-1 NA TRBV27 NA TGTGCCAGCGGGGGCCCGTCGCGGGAGCAGTTCTTC CASGGPSREQFF
TRBJ2-3 TRBD2 TRBV5-6 once TGTGCCAGCAGCGGAAGACTAGCAATCCCAGATACGCAGTATTTT CASSGRLAIPDTQYF
TRBJ2-3 NA TRBV3-1/TRBV3-2 NA TGTGCCAGCAGCCAAGCAGGGACTCCGGGTACGCAGTATTTT CASSQAGTPGTQYF
TRBJ2-7 NA TRBV11-1 NA TGTGCCAGCAGCCCAACCCCAGGGGCCTACGAGCAGTACTTC CASSPTPGAYEQYF
TRBJ2-3 NA TRBV20-1 NA TGCAGTGCTAGTGTGCAGGGGCGCACAGATACGCAGTATTTT CSASVQGRTDTQYF
TRBJ2-7 NA TRBV10-2 NA TGCGCCAGCAGTGGGCGGGGTCGCTACGAGCAGTACTTC CASSGRGRYEQYF
TRBJ2-7 TRBD2 TRBV7-7 NA TGTGCCAGCAGCTTAGGGACTAGCGGGGGCTACGAGCAGTACTTC CASSLGTSGGYEQYF
TRBJ1-5 NA TRBV29-1 many TGCAGCGCAGCGAAGGACAATCAGCCCCAGCATTTT CSAAKDNQPQHF
TRBJ2-7 TRBD1 TRBV13 NA TGTGCCAGCTCCCGACAGGGGACCTCCTACGAGCAGTACTTC CASSRQGTSYEQYF
TRBJ1-2 TRBD1 TRBV7-9 NA TGTGCCAGCAGCTCCAGACAGGGGGGCTCCCTCCACTATGGCTACACCTTC CASSSRQGGSLHYGYTF
TRBJ2-2 TRBD1 TRBV11-3 NA TGTGCCAGCAGCGGGACAGGGGGCGCAATGGACACCGGGGAGCTGTTTTTT CASSGTGGAMDTGELFF
TRBJ1-2 NA TRBV6-5 NA TGTGCCAGCAGTTACTCCCCTAGAGGGGGAAATGGCTACACCTTC CASSYSPRGGNGYTF
TRBJ1-2 TRBD1 TRBV25-1 NA TGTGCCAGCGAGAGGACAGGTCACTATGGCTACACCTTC CASERTGHYGYTF
TRBJ1-2 TRBD1 TRBV19 NA TGTGCCAGTAGTACGGACAGGGCCCGTGGATTCTATGGCTACACCTTC CASSTDRARGFYGYTF
TRBJ1-2 NA TRBV3-1/TRBV3-2 NA TGTGCCAGCAGCCCGGGACTGATTAACTATGGCTACACCTTC CASSPGLINYGYTF
TRBJ1-2 NA TRBV7-3 few TGTGCCAGCAGCTACCGGGGGGGAGAATTACATGGCTACACCTTC CASSYRGGELHGYTF
TRBJ2-5 TRBD2 TRBV7-2 NA TGTGCCAGCAGCTCCGGGACTAGCGGGGTATCAGAGACCCAGTACTTC CASSSGTSGVSETQYF
TRBJ2-2 TRBD1 TRBV15 once TGTGCCACCAGCCTCGGGACAGGCCTCGGGGAGCTGTTTTTT CATSLGTGLGELFF
TRBJ1-5 TRBD1 TRBV5-1 NA TGCGCCAGCAGCGGCGGGACAGGGGGCAATCAGCCCCAGCATTTT CASSGGTGGNQPQHF
TRBJ1-1 TRBD1 TRBV5-1 NA TGCGCCAGCAGCAGTCTCTTTCGGGGACAGATTGAAGCTTTCTTT CASSSLFRGQIEAFF